This TCR beta chain was sequenced in a study of T cell responses to AZD1222 COVID-19 vaccine. Of note for this clone: The antigen remains unidentified. The junction does not match germline at one end; this may be a read error.

Germline CDR1 reads LGHDT; CDR2 reads YNNKEL (reference sequence). The CDR3 extends over 14 amino acids. General study results and limits: Targeting of unmutated variant regions was reportedly seen in nearly half of spike-specific TCRs. Baseline seropositivity characterized only six AZD1222 recipients. Sampled repertoires all dated from after the peak T cell response.

Produced via immunoSEQ multiplex PCR; TCRdb's table is partial and in-frame only. The sample lists under 150,000 clones; approximately 85% were seen once. The receptor was isolated from an adult who received the MenACWY meningococcal vaccine as a control. J is TRBJ2-2 and V is TRBV3-1 (or the pseudogene TRBV3-2); the D is unclear. Sequencing used peripheral blood, obtained 28 days after the second dose of the MenACWY control vaccine. The CDR3 here is CASSPLLDTRELFF. The CDR3 DNA is TGTGCCAGCAGCCCCCTATTAGACACCAGGGAGCTGTTTTTT.